This T cell receptor beta chain is from a study of CD8+ T cells in alopecia areata. Treatment described: oral pan-JAK inhibitor, 5-10 mg twice daily. It was from alopecia areata patients that lesional scalp punch biopsies and peripheral blood were collected. After isolation, RNA underwent reverse transcription to generate cDNA as the sequencing template. Clones were read by immunoSEQ multiplex PCR, and TCRdb kept only the in-frame ones, dropping some. Among approximately 210,000 clones, under 80% were seen once, and the ten largest hold approximately 1.3%. This TCR was recovered from a human donor with alopecia areata. The sequenced sample was CD4+ T cells sorted from blood, obtained around week 50, from a patient treated with tofacitinib.

Here the CDR3 DNA reads TGCAGCGTACGACAGGGGACGTACGAGCAGTACTTC. It is translated as CSVRQGTYEQYF. V gene TRBV29-1 combines with J gene TRBJ2-7; TRBD1 aligns across 8 bases. The germline gives CDR1 SQVTM, CDR2 ANQGSEA. Trimming at V came to 6 bases and at J to 4 bases, leaving 5 bases not matched to a gene. The CDR3 is 12 residues long.